These 27 T cell receptor beta chains were sequenced from one sample in a study of identical twins. TCRdb reanalysed the 5' RACE reads using MiXCR and keeps one entry per CDR3 protein. Among 700,000 or so distinct CDR3 sequences listed, 8.5% to 9.5% were seen once. These records were also assigned to another study, of yellow fever vaccine responses in identical twins.

The sample comprised PBMCs. Receptor source: a woman aged 18-29 years in good health.

V usage is TRBV12-3 or TRBV12-4 and J usage is TRBJ1-1, with 7 nucleotides matching TRBD1. V was pared by 8 bases and J by 3 bases, with 6 bases of the junction left unmatched. The CDR3 runs to 13 residues. The CDR3 DNA reads TGTGCCAGCGCAACCGGGACAGACACTGAAGCTTTCTTT. As protein: CASATGTDTEAFF.

This clonotype was counted between two and nine times. This chain connects TRBV7-2 to TRBJ1-1; TRBD1 matches at 8 bases. From germline, CDR1 is SGHTA and CDR2 FQGNSA. J lost 4 bases, V lost 3 bases, and 10 bases had no gene match. The CDR3 is 16 residues long. This CDR3 is CASSFPGTGGATEAFF. CDR3 coding DNA: TGTGCCAGCAGCTTTCCCGGGACAGGTGGGGCCACTGAAGCTTTCTTT.

This rearrangement joins TRBV11-2 to TRBJ2-7; 8 positions agree with TRBD1. V lost 1 base to trimming and J lost 5 bases; unmatched junction nucleotides: 4. This CDR3 is built from 14 residues. Germline lookup yields CDR1 SGHAT and CDR2 FQNNGV. The DNA for the CDR3 is TGTGCCAGCAGCTTAGCGGGACAGGCCCACGAGCAGTACTTC. Its protein product is CASSLAGQAHEQYF. The entire variable domain, with the rest obtained from reference TRBV11-2 and TRBJ2-7, is as follows: EAGVAQSPRYKIIEKRQSVAFWCNPISGHATLYWYQQILGQGPKLLIQFQNNGVVDDSQLPKDRFSAERLKGVDSTLKIQPAKLEDSAVYLCASSLAGQAHEQYFGPGTRLTVT.

The V call is TRBV29-1, the J call TRBJ1-1; D possibly corresponds to TRBD1 (5 bases). Germline V gene data show CDR1 as SQVTM and CDR2 as ANQGSEA. The CDR3 is made up of 9 amino acids. Trimming cost V 7 bases and J 13 bases, with 13 bases left between them. The CDR3 nucleotides are TGCAGCGCAGGACCGGGGGGTTTCTTT. This encodes CSAGPGGFF.

This clonotype was seen repeatedly, ten times or more. The chain employs TRBV28 and TRBJ2-1, with 8 nucleotides matching TRBD2. This CDR3 has 15 amino acids. The V gene's germline CDR1 is MDHEN and CDR2 SYDVKM. V dropped 2 bases and J dropped 6; count of bases not matched to a gene: 6. The CDR3 protein is CASSLTGGPVNEQFF. CDR3 in DNA: TGTGCCAGCAGTTTAACGGGAGGGCCAGTCAATGAGCAGTTCTTC.

This clonotype was found a few times. The chain has TRBV27 and TRBJ2-5, with TRBD2 identical over 14 bases. The CDR3 is 17 residues long. J was trimmed by 4 bases and V by 5 bases; bases with no gene match: 9. The V gene's germline CDR1 is MNHEY and CDR2 SMNVEV (reference sequence). CDR3 sequence (DNA): TGTGCCAGCAGTCCCCCCCCCGGACTAGCGGGAGGAGAGACCCAGTACTTC. Translation: CASSPPPGLAGGETQYF.

Many counts were recorded for this clonotype. The chain carries TRBV5-1 and TRBJ2-3, with D possibly called TRBD1 or TRBD2 (5 bases each). The CDR3 covers 15 residues. Germline CDR1 reads SGHRS; CDR2 reads YFSETQ. Trimming cost V 3 bases and J 6 bases, with 17 bases left between them. This chain's CDR3 is CASSYSGAGSDTQYF. Here the CDR3 DNA reads TGCGCCAGCAGCTACTCCGGGGCCGGCAGTGATACGCAGTATTTT.

This clonotype has just a few counts. The gene calls are TRBV7-2 and TRBJ2-1, with TRBD2 identical over 7 bases. V shed 4 bases, J shed 8 bases, and the junction held 5 bases outside the gene matches. This CDR3 spans 13 amino acids. CDR1 SGHTA and CDR2 FQGNSA come from the germline V gene. DNA of the CDR3: TGTGCCAGCAGCTCGGGACGGGGGGATGAGCAGTTCTTC. Its protein is CASSSGRGDEQFF.

At least ten counts were recorded for this clonotype. V gene TRBV12-3 or TRBV12-4 combines with J gene TRBJ2-5; TRBD2 is a possible D gene (6 bases). The CDR3 loop spans 15 amino acids. The V gene lost 3 bases and the J gene lost 4 bases, with 15 bases spanning the gap. CDR3 sequence reads: CASSFAFSLAETQYF. CDR3 coding DNA: TGTGCCAGCAGTTTCGCTTTTTCACTAGCAGAGACCCAGTACTTC.

The rearrangement links TRBV4-3 to TRBJ2-1; 14 bases are shared with TRBD2. Germline loops: CDR1 LGHNA, CDR2 YSLEER. The CDR3 contains 17 residues. V trimming: 4 bases; J trimming: 3 bases; junction bases outside the gene matches: 5. The CDR3 region is CASSLRTSGRLYNEQFF. The CDR3, as DNA: TGCGCCAGCAGCCTGCGGACTAGCGGGAGGCTCTACAATGAGCAGTTCTTC.

This clonotype appeared many times. The DNA for the CDR3 is TGCGCCAGCAGCTTGATTAGCGGGAGTCTAGCCTACGAGCAGTACTTC. The encoded protein is CASSLISGSLAYEQYF. V usage is TRBV5-1 and J usage is TRBJ2-7, with 9 bases matching TRBD2. CDR1 is SGHRS and CDR2 is YFSETQ in the germline V gene. This CDR3 spans 16 amino acids. Trimming at V came to 1 base and at J to 2 bases, leaving 7 bases not matched to a gene.

This clonotype was observed many times. The chain is built from TRBV11-2 and TRBJ2-7; the D gene is possibly TRBD2 (6 bases). The germline CDR1 and CDR2 sequences are SGHAT and FQNNGV. V lost 0 bases to trimming and J lost 4 bases, with 13 bases between them. This CDR3 spans 15 amino acids. The CDR3 is CASSLEAGPSYEQYF. CDR3 nucleotides: TGTGCCAGCAGCTTAGAGGCGGGACCCTCTTACGAGCAGTACTTC.

Written as DNA, the CDR3 is TGTGCCAGCAGCCCCCAGACGGGAATCCCTACCGAGCAGTACTTC. Its translation is CASSPQTGIPTEQYF. This rearrangement joins TRBV9 to TRBJ2-7; a weak D match, TRBD2 (5 bases). CDR1 and CDR2 (germline): SGDLS, YYNGEE. CDR3 length: 15 residues. V lost 4 bases and J lost 6, with 20 bases in between.

This clonotype was seen a handful of times. J is TRBJ2-1 and V is TRBV10-2; no firm D call. CDR1 is WSHSY, CDR2 SAAADI, per germline. V was trimmed by 4 bases and J by 0 bases, leaving 13 bases between them. The CDR3 totals 16 residues. Written as DNA, the CDR3 is TGCGCCAGCAGTGGAGGAGACACGGTCTCCTACAATGAGCAGTTCTTC. Its translation: CASSGGDTVSYNEQFF.

The rearrangement joins TRBV28 to TRBJ1-1; 7 bases agree with TRBD1. Germline values: CDR1 MDHEN, CDR2 SYDVKM. The CDR3 loop spans 17 amino acids. V lost 6 bases, J lost 0 bases, and 13 bases stayed unmatched. The CDR3 region is CASRATGQREVNTEAFF. As DNA, the CDR3 is TGTGCCAGCAGAGCCACGGGACAGAGGGAAGTGAACACTGAAGCTTTCTTT.

This clonotype was counted only a few times. J is TRBJ2-7 and V is TRBV15, with 7 bases fitting TRBD2. The CDR3 covers 14 residues. Germline V CDR1 and CDR2: LNHNV, YYDKDF (reference sequence). V trimming: 0 bases; J trimming: 5 bases; junction bases outside the gene matches: 4. This chain's CDR3 is CATSRDLSGDEQYF. CDR3 nucleotides: TGTGCCACCAGCAGAGATTTGAGCGGGGACGAGCAGTACTTC.

The sample holds many counts of this clonotype. For the CDR3, the DNA is TGTGCCACCAGCGGCCAGGAAAAAAGCTCCTACAATGAGCAGTTCTTC. It codes for CATSGQEKSSYNEQFF. The chain carries TRBV15 and TRBJ2-1; D ambiguous. The CDR3 covers 16 residues. With 5 bases removed from V and 0 bases from J, the gap between germline ends came to 14 bases. The germline CDR1 and CDR2 sequences are LNHNV and YYDKDF (reference sequence).

This chain joins TRBV5-6 and TRBJ2-7; D gene unclear. The CDR3 totals 14 residues. Germline V CDR1 and CDR2: SGHDT, YYEEEE. V lost 2 bases to trimming and J lost 2 bases, with 11 bases between them. DNA for the CDR3: TGTGCCAGCAGCTTTCGGCTGGGAACCTACGAGCAGTACTTC. Translated: CASSFRLGTYEQYF.

This clonotype was recorded a few times. The chain couples TRBV6-1 to TRBJ2-1; unclear D gene. CDR1 and CDR2 (germline): MNHNS, SASEGT. The CDR3 consists of 16 residues. Trimming stripped 7 bases from V and 6 bases from J, with 22 bases between. The CDR3 sequence: CASTGSFRLITNEQFF. Written as DNA, the CDR3 is TGTGCCAGCACCGGATCGTTCAGACTTATAACCAATGAGCAGTTCTTC.

Here the CDR3 reads CASSISPSGSSNEQFF. The CDR3 region has the DNA TGTGCCAGTAGTATCTCTCCTAGCGGGAGCTCCAATGAGCAGTTCTTC. The chain combines TRBV19 with TRBJ2-1; 10 bases align to TRBD2. J was trimmed by 6 bases and V by 3 bases; bases with no gene match: 8. CDR1 is LNHDA and CDR2 is SQIVND in the germline V gene (reference sequence). This CDR3 comprises 16 residues.

The rearrangement uses TRBV9 and TRBJ1-2; D may be TRBD1 (5 bases). Germline lookup yields CDR1 SGDLS and CDR2 YYNGEE. The CDR3 runs 16 residues. With 0 bases removed from V and 8 bases from J, the gap between germline ends came to 20 bases. The CDR3 loop reads CASSVDTAGLPGGYTF. DNA of the CDR3: TGTGCCAGCAGCGTAGATACGGCGGGGCTGCCCGGGGGCTACACCTTC.

Only a few counts were recorded for this clonotype. The chain couples TRBV20-1 to TRBJ2-7, with 8 bases that match TRBD1. Per germline, CDR1 DFQATT and CDR2 SNEGSKA (reference sequence). Germline trimming cut 0 bases from V and 5 bases from J; bases unmatched to any gene: 6. CDR3 length equals 14 residues. This CDR3 reads CSARDGQGGNEQYF. The CDR3 DNA is TGCAGTGCTAGAGACGGACAGGGCGGGAACGAGCAGTACTTC.

This clonotype was seen repeatedly, ten times or more. The V call is TRBV27, the J call TRBJ1-6; D remains ambiguous. From germline, CDR1 is MNHEY and CDR2 SMNVEV (reference sequence). This CDR3 is 15 amino acids long. The CDR3 nucleotides are TGTGCACTATTGAAGGGATGGCGGCATAATTCACCCCTCCACTTT. This translates into CALLKGWRHNSPLHF.

The rearrangement uses TRBV7-2 and TRBJ2-1; D perhaps matches TRBD2 (6 bases). V lost 2 bases to trimming and J lost 8 bases, with 16 bases between them. The CDR3 length is 15 residues. CDR1 is SGHTA and CDR2 is FQGNSA in the germline V gene. This CDR3 is CASSLWFGRGYEQFF. The CDR3 nucleotides are TGTGCCAGCAGCTTATGGTTCGGGAGAGGCTATGAGCAGTTCTTC.

This clonotype was seen more than once but under ten times. The rearrangement uses TRBV9 and TRBJ2-1; unclear D gene. Between the trimmed V and J ends, which lost 4 bases and 7 bases, there was a span of 12 bases. The germline V gene has CDR1 SGDLS and CDR2 YYNGEE. The CDR3 has 13 amino acids. The CDR3 bases are TGTGCCAGCAGCCCCACGCCTGGGAATGAGCAGTTCTTC. It is translated as CASSPTPGNEQFF.

This clonotype was seen ten or more times. This chain links TRBV10-3 with TRBJ2-3; 8 bases are a match to TRBD2. The CDR3 sequence is 16 residues long. Germline CDR1 and CDR2: ENHRY and SYGVKD. The J segment lost 4 bases and the V segment lost 2 bases, leaving 8 bases of the junction unmatched. CDR3 in DNA: TGTGCCATCAGTGAGCCCGCGGGGGGCCATGCAGATACGCAGTATTTT. Its protein is CAISEPAGGHADTQYF.

This clonotype was detected a few times. The rearrangement uses TRBV10-2 and TRBJ2-1; D perhaps matches TRBD1 (7 bases). The germline V gene has CDR1 WSHSY and CDR2 SAAADI. Trimming took off 2 bases at V and 7 bases at J, with 18 bases between the two ends. The CDR3 extends over 16 amino acids. The CDR3: CASSEAGQPEVNEQFF. DNA for the CDR3: TGCGCCAGCAGTGAGGCGGGACAGCCTGAGGTAAATGAGCAGTTCTTC.